The next 18 T cell receptor beta chains were all read from a single sample in a study of T cell changes during pregnancy in multiple sclerosis. TCRdb's copy holds only in-frame clones and misses some; the assay was immunoSEQ multiplex PCR. The table includes about 47,000 clones, around nine tenths detected once. Source: peripheral blood, taken in the first trimester of pregnancy. The receptors come from a female donor with multiple sclerosis, enrolled in a pregnancy study.

The rearrangement links TRBV5-1 to TRBJ2-5; D unresolved. Germline V CDR1 and CDR2: SGHRS, YFSETQ. There are 14 residues in the CDR3. Trimming took 0 bases from V and 5 from J, leaving 11 bases between them. The CDR3 spells CASSLGLARETQYF. CDR3 sequence (DNA): TGCGCCAGCAGCTTGGGGTTAGCTCGGGAGACCCAGTACTTC.

Regarding this clone: In the same sample, other DNA sequences code for this CDR3. The chain recombines TRBV15 with TRBJ2-2, with D possibly matching TRBD2 (5 bases). This CDR3 has 14 amino acids. V shed 0 bases and J shed 5 bases, with 7 bases lying between them. The germline gives CDR1 LNHNV, CDR2 YYDKDF (reference sequence). DNA for the CDR3: TGTGCCACCAGCAGAGATCGGGGTACCGGGGAGCTGTTTTTT. Protein sequence: CATSRDRGTGELFF.

J is TRBJ1-5 and V is TRBV6-6, with D hard to call. Germline V gene data show CDR1 as MNHNY and CDR2 as SVGAGI (reference sequence). V lost 2 bases to trimming and J lost 5 bases, with 4 bases between them. The CDR3 sequence is 12 residues long. CDR3 sequence (DNA): TGTGCCAGCAGTTACCGGGATCAGCCCCAGCATTTT. It specifies CASSYRDQPQHF.

The chain has TRBV19 and TRBJ2-1; no clear D gene. Trimming shortened V by 6 bases and J by 0 bases, and 12 bases separated the two germline ends. The CDR3 spans 15 residues. Germline CDR1 and CDR2: LNHDA and SQIVND (reference sequence). CDR3 DNA sequence: TGTGCCAGTAGCAATCTACTGAGCTCCTACAATGAGCAGTTCTTC. It encodes CASSNLLSSYNEQFF.

The chain combines TRBV29-1 with TRBJ2-5; 7 bases are shared with TRBD1. The germline gives CDR1 SQVTM, CDR2 ANQGSEA. CDR3 length: 12 amino acids. The V gene end was trimmed by 4 bases and the J gene end by 1 base; junction bases not matched to a gene: 0. The CDR3 coding sequence is TGCAGCGTTGGACAGGGCCAAGAGACCCAGTACTTC. It is translated as CSVGQGQETQYF.

V is TRBV15 and J is TRBJ1-5; possible D gene TRBD1, 5 bases. CDR1 LNHNV and CDR2 YYDKDF come from the germline V gene (reference sequence). Trimming took 7 bases from V and 6 from J, leaving 13 bases between them. The CDR3 loop spans 13 amino acids. The CDR3 sequence: CATMTGVGQPQHF. The DNA for the CDR3 is TGTGCCACCATGACGGGGGTTGGTCAGCCCCAGCATTTT.

The chain links TRBV7-2 to TRBJ1-4; 7 bases map to TRBD1. J gave up 3 bases and V 3 bases, and 4 bases lay outside the gene matches. The CDR3 covers 15 residues. Germline V gene sequence: CDR1 SGHTA, CDR2 FQGNSA. The CDR3 loop reads CASSFQTGANEKLFF. Written as DNA, the CDR3 is TGTGCCAGCAGCTTCCAAACAGGGGCTAATGAAAAACTGTTTTTT.

The chain joins TRBV18 to TRBJ1-3; a possible D gene is TRBD1 (5 bases). There are 15 residues in the CDR3. Germline-derived CDR1 and CDR2 are KGHSH and LQKENI. Deletions cut 6 bases from V and 0 bases from J, with 12 bases between. CDR3 bases: TGTGCCAGCTCTCGCGACAGTTCCTCTGGAAACACCATATATTTT. Its protein is CASSRDSSSGNTIYF.

The chain has TRBV28 and TRBJ2-7, with a weak D call TRBD2 (6 bases). Trimming cost V 2 bases and J 4 bases, with 15 bases left between them. Germline V gene lookup returns CDR1 MDHEN and CDR2 SYDVKM. The CDR3 runs 15 residues. This CDR3 reads CASSLHGFAGYEQYF. DNA for the CDR3: TGTGCCAGCAGTTTACACGGCTTTGCGGGGTACGAGCAGTACTTC.

This clone has just one count. The chain combines TRBV28 with TRBJ2-5, with 8 nucleotides matching TRBD1. The CDR3 contains 15 residues. Germline trimming cut 5 bases from V and 1 base from J; bases unmatched to any gene: 6. The germline CDR1 and CDR2 sequences are MDHEN and SYDVKM. The CDR3 protein is CASSQTGTGQETQYF. CDR3 in DNA: TGTGCCAGCAGTCAGACCGGGACAGGCCAAGAGACCCAGTACTTC. The full variable domain, with the rest looked up from reference TRBV28 and TRBJ2-5, is DVKVTQSSRYLVKRTGEKVFLECVQDMDHENMFWYRQDPGLGLRLIYFSYDVKMKEKGDIPEGYSVSREKKERFSLILESASTNQTSMYLCASSQTGTGQETQYFGPGTRLLVL.

V gene TRBV29-1 combines with J gene TRBJ1-2; the match to TRBD1 covers 11 bases. The V and J ends lost 4 bases and 6 bases, in that order; junction bases with no gene match: 13. Germline V CDR1 and CDR2: SQVTM, ANQGSEA. The CDR3 runs to 16 residues. The CDR3, as DNA: TGCAGCGTTGGGGGGCCTCCGGGACAGGGGGACAATGGCTACACCTTC. This gives the protein CSVGGPPGQGDNGYTF.

This clone was detected only once. This sequence joins TRBV7-2 and TRBJ2-7; 10 nucleotides line up with TRBD1. The CDR3 runs 15 residues. Losses at the gene ends were 5 bases for V and 3 bases for J; bases not matched to a gene: 7. CDR1 SGHTA and CDR2 FQGNSA come from the germline V gene. The CDR3 spells CASSPRTGGYYEQYF. The CDR3 DNA is TGTGCCAGCAGCCCCAGGACAGGGGGTTACTACGAGCAGTACTTC.

The chain carries TRBV9 and TRBJ1-1; D perhaps matches TRBD1 (6 bases). Germline V gives CDR1 SGDLS, CDR2 YYNGEE. V was trimmed by 4 bases and J by 0 bases, leaving 13 bases between them. The CDR3 has 15 residues. The CDR3 coding sequence is TGTGCCAGCAGCCCCGGGACAATTTTGAACACTGAAGCTTTCTTT. This gives the protein CASSPGTILNTEAFF.

This rearrangement joins TRBV19 to TRBJ1-2; 8 positions match TRBD1. Trimming took 7 bases from V and 4 from J; bases not matched to a gene: 14. The CDR3 sequence is 16 residues long. From germline, CDR1 is LNHDA and CDR2 SQIVND (reference sequence). Here the CDR3 DNA reads TGTGCCAGTAATCCAGCTCCGAGACAGGGGCCCTATGGCTACACCTTC. Translating it yields CASNPAPRQGPYGYTF.

J is TRBJ2-3 and V is TRBV28, with D possibly matching TRBD2 (6 bases). V lost 1 base to trimming and J lost 0 bases, with 14 bases between them. The CDR3 totals 17 residues. CDR1 is MDHEN and CDR2 is SYDVKM in the germline V gene. CDR3 amino acids: CASSLFAASESTDTQYF. The CDR3 nucleotides read TGTGCCAGCAGTTTATTCGCGGCTAGCGAGAGCACAGATACGCAGTATTTT.

The CDR3 DNA sequence: TGTGCCAGCAGTTACTGGCGGGGGGGCATGGATACGCAGTATTTT. Protein: CASSYWRGGMDTQYF. The chain joins TRBV6-5 to TRBJ2-3; 9 bases match TRBD2. The germline gives CDR1 MNHEY, CDR2 SVGAGI. The CDR3 is 15 residues long. The J segment lost 6 bases and the V segment lost 1 base, leaving 5 bases of the junction unmatched.

The rearrangement links TRBV23-1 to TRBJ1-5; a weak D match, TRBD1 (6 bases). TRBV23-1 is an ORF for which the function is uncertain. The germline V and J ends were trimmed by 8 bases and 3 bases, with 11 bases remaining between them. The CDR3 extends over 13 amino acids. This CDR3 is CASYWGLNQPQHF. The CDR3 DNA reads TGCGCCAGCTACTGGGGGCTCAATCAGCCCCAGCATTTT.

The chain is built from TRBV20-1 and TRBJ1-1, with 7 bases fitting TRBD1. The V and J ends lost 5 bases and 4 bases, in that order; junction bases with no gene match: 1. The CDR3 runs 11 residues. Looked up from germline, CDR1 is DFQATT and CDR2 is SNEGSKA (reference sequence). CDR3 sequence reads: CSAWDSTEAFF. For the CDR3, the DNA is TGCAGTGCTTGGGACAGCACTGAAGCTTTCTTT.